The following is a T cell receptor beta chain sequence with its context. As yet, its antigen is unknown. This record belongs to a study of cytomegalovirus exposure and HLA in healthy donors. Overall study: A data release that came early held approximately 85 million unique TCRs from HLA-typed donors.

PCR primers comprised 60 Vbeta and 13 Jbeta primers. TCRdb keeps only in-frame clones here, not all; method: immunoSEQ multiplex PCR. The table includes over 150,000 clones, roughly two thirds detected once. Likely unrecorded immune exposures existed in these nominally healthy donors. Study results and limitations: Based on reports, TCR beta sequences accurately predicted HLA-A and HLA-B alleles for most subjects. Judged likely to be a sequencing artifact was a cluster of highly shared sequence variants.

The CDR3 covers 14 residues. Between the trimmed V and J ends, which lost 3 bases and 0 bases, there was a span of 9 bases. Germline values: CDR1 MDHEN, CDR2 SYDVKM. The clonotype was recovered from a middle-aged woman in good health and CMV-seropositive. The sample taken for sequencing was PBMCs. This chain joins TRBV28 and TRBJ2-7; D may be TRBD1 (6 bases). The CDR3, as DNA: TGTGCCAGCAGTTTGGTAGGGGGCTCCTACGAGCAGTACTTC. Translation: CASSLVGGSYEQYF. Together with reference TRBV28 and TRBJ2-7, the CDR3 gives the full variable domain: DVKVTQSSRYLVKRTGEKVFLECVQDMDHENMFWYRQDPGLGLRLIYFSYDVKMKEKGDIPEGYSVSREKKERFSLILESASTNQTSMYLCASSLVGGSYEQYFGPGTRLTVT.